Listed here are 5 T cell receptor beta chains from one sample, sequenced in a study of cytomegalovirus exposure and HLA in healthy donors. Researchers ran the PCR with 60 Vbeta and 13 Jbeta primers. Libraries were prepared by immunoSEQ multiplex PCR; TCRdb keeps only in-frame clonotypes and omits some of them. The repertoire has about 120,000 clones, over 70% of them found once; the top ten carry around 1.7%. Sequencing was carried out using PBMCs. These receptors were taken from a woman between 18 and 29 years old in good health and CMV-seronegative.

V and J are TRBV15 and TRBJ1-5; no firm D call. The germline V gene has CDR1 LNHNV and CDR2 YYDKDF (reference sequence). With 1 base removed from V and 5 bases from J, the gap between germline ends came to 6 bases. The CDR3 covers 13 residues. CDR3 protein: CATSRAGDQPQHF. CDR3 DNA sequence: TGTGCCACCAGCAGAGCCGGGGATCAGCCCCAGCATTTT.

CDR3 nucleotide sequence: TGTGCCAGTAGTATCAGGGCACAGCTGAACACTGAAGCTTTCTTT. Amino acids: CASSIRAQLNTEAFF. The V call is TRBV19, the J call TRBJ1-1, with a tentative D call TRBD1 (5 bases). Between the trimmed V and J ends, which lost 3 bases and 0 bases, there was a span of 11 bases. The CDR3 contains 15 residues. Germline V lookup: CDR1 LNHDA, CDR2 SQIVND (reference sequence).

V gene TRBV10-3 combines with J gene TRBJ1-3, with D possibly being TRBD1 (6 bases). With 1 base removed from V and 0 bases from J, the gap between germline ends came to 13 bases. CDR1 and CDR2 from the germline V gene are ENHRY and SYGVKD. This CDR3 contains 17 residues. CDR3 loop: CAISELSLGASGNTIYF. DNA for the CDR3: TGTGCCATCAGTGAGTTATCCCTGGGGGCCTCTGGAAACACCATATATTTT.

The chain carries TRBV14 and TRBJ1-1; D is ambiguous. The CDR3 covers 14 residues. Looked up from germline, CDR1 is SGHDN and CDR2 is FVKESK. The ends were cut back, 2 bases at V and 1 base at J, with 8 bases in the middle. The DNA of the CDR3 is TGTGCCAGCAGCCAACTTGTCGGGAACACTGAAGCTTTCTTT. It specifies CASSQLVGNTEAFF.

This rearrangement joins TRBV13 to TRBJ1-2; 10 positions agree with TRBD1. The CDR3 extends over 14 amino acids. V was clipped by 4 bases and J by 2 bases; unmatched bases: 1. Per the germline V gene, CDR1 is PRHDT and CDR2 is FYEKMQ (reference sequence). The CDR3, as DNA: TGTGCCAGCAGCTCGGGACAGGGGAACTATGGCTACACCTTC. Its protein is CASSSGQGNYGYTF.